Listed here are 28 T cell receptor beta chains from one sample, sequenced in a study of T cell clonality in common variable immunodeficiency (dated by TCRdb to 2013 to 2016). Paper-wide results and their limitations: CVID TCRbeta sequences reportedly showed fewer deletions and N-nucleotide insertions and lacked highly modified clones with 13 or more V deletions.

Their antigens are not known. Libraries came from the immunoSEQ multiplex PCR assay. Held by TCRdb, this immuneACCESS table contains in-frame sequences only and omits some clones. Under half of the omission traces to an unresolved V gene where checked; the cause of the rest is unknown. For this sample the table reports about 20,000 clones, with no clone seen just once. The biggest ten clones account for about 14% of the sample. Specimen: peripheral blood mononuclear cells. Source of these receptors: a human donor with common variable immunodeficiency.

As concerns this clone: The read stops 3 residues short of the end of the CDR3; the missing end is completed from the germline J gene. The gene calls are TRBV6-1 and TRBJ2-1; the match to TRBD2 covers 10 bases. This CDR3 comprises 16 residues. The V segment lost 4 bases and the J segment 0 bases; nucleotides outside the gene matches: 3. The V gene's germline CDR1 is MNHNS and CDR2 SASEGT. The CDR3 is CASSAPSGGSYNEQFF. The CDR3 bases that were read are TGTGCCAGCAGTGCCCCTAGCGGGGGCTCCTACAATGAG.

Note on this clone: The read stops 3 residues short of the end of the CDR3; the missing end is completed from the germline J gene. The chain links TRBV7-9 to TRBJ1-4, with D possibly TRBD1 on 5 matching bases. This CDR3 is built from 15 residues. Trimming removed 2 bases from V and 7 bases from J, with 14 bases in between. The germline V gene encodes CDR1 SEHNR and CDR2 FQNEAQ (reference sequence). The CDR3 protein is CASSLSSGMAEKLFF. The sequenced CDR3 bases are TGTGCCAGCAGCTTATCCTCAGGGATGGCTGAAAAA.

This clone turned up a few times. The sequence runs out 3 residues before the end of the CDR3; the remainder is reconstructed from the germline J gene. The chain has TRBV7-2 and TRBJ2-5; the match to TRBD1 covers 9 bases. Trimming removed 2 bases from V and 4 bases from J; junction bases left unmatched: 5. Germline V gives CDR1 SGHTA, CDR2 FQGNSA. This CDR3 has 15 amino acids. The CDR3 bases that were read are TGTGCCAGCAGCTTATCGGGACAGGGTGGAGAGACC. Amino acids: CASSLSGQGGET. In full, the CDR3 reads CASSLSGQGGETQYF.

This clone was recorded a few times. The read finishes 3 residues shy of the CDR3 end, and the germline J gene is used to complete it. V usage is TRBV2 and J usage is TRBJ2-4, with TRBD1 matching 9 bases. The CDR3 totals 16 residues. The ends lost 3 bases at V and 0 bases at J; junction bases unmatched: 3. CDR1 is SNHLY and CDR2 is FYNNEI in the germline V gene. The part of the CDR3 DNA that was read is TGTGCCAGCAGTGAGGGGACAGGGATAGCCAAAAACATT. This sequence encodes CASSEGTGIAKNI. The CDR3 reads in full as CASSEGTGIAKNIQYF.

Notes on this clone: The sequenced fragment ends 3 residues before the CDR3 boundary, so the rest is inferred from the germline J gene. The V gene is TRBV19, the J gene TRBJ2-7, with TRBD2 identical over 8 bases. The V segment lost 5 bases and the J segment 4 bases; nucleotides outside the gene matches: 7. Germline CDR1 and CDR2: LNHDA and SQIVND (reference sequence). The CDR3 extends over 14 amino acids. CDR3 loop: CASSSVGGAYEQYF. The CDR3 bases that were read are TGTGCCAGTAGTTCGGTCGGGGGGGCGTACGAG.

This clone was seen ten or more times. Partial CDR3 DNA: TGCAGCGTTGAAGATCGTCGCAGGACAGGAGAAGGGTATGGC. Amino acids: CSVEDRRRTGEGYG. Given in full, the CDR3 is CSVEDRRRTGEGYGYTF. The chain links TRBV29-1 to TRBJ1-2; TRBD1 matches at 7 bases. The observed sequence ends 3 residues before the CDR3 terminus, with the missing tail filled in from the germline J gene. Germline CDR1 SQVTM, CDR2 ANQGSEA. The J segment lost 5 bases and the V segment lost 0 bases, leaving 15 bases of the junction unmatched. The CDR3 loop spans 17 amino acids. Complete variable domain (other parts from reference TRBV29-1 and TRBJ1-2): SAVISQKPSRDICQRGTSLTIQCQVDSQVTMMFWYRQQPGQSLTLIATANQGSEATYESGFVIDKFPISRPNLTFSTLTVSNMSPEDSSIYLCSVEDRRRTGEGYGYTFGSGTRLTVV.

This clone was counted only a few times. Coverage ceases 3 residues before the CDR3 finishes, and the germline J gene fills in the end. The chain couples TRBV2 to TRBJ1-5; TRBD1 matches 7 bases. The V gene end was trimmed by 2 bases and the J gene end by 4 bases; junction bases not matched to a gene: 8. Germline V CDR1 and CDR2: SNHLY, FYNNEI. This CDR3 comprises 16 residues. CDR3 protein: CASSEPQAGGNQPQHF. The covered CDR3 bases are TGTGCCAGCAGTGAACCCCAGGCAGGGGGGAATCAGCCC.

Turning to this clone: Read data end 3 residues before the CDR3 end; the end is taken from the germline J gene. This chain uses TRBV2 with TRBJ1-6, with unresolved D. Germline loops: CDR1 SNHLY, CDR2 FYNNEI. Between the trimmed V and J ends, which lost 5 bases and 8 bases, there was a span of 7 bases. The length of the CDR3 is 12 residues. CDR3 loop: CASSLGDSPLHF. CDR3 DNA (partial): TGTGCCAGCAGTCTCGGGGATTCACCC. The full variable domain, in which reference TRBV2 and TRBJ1-6 provide the parts outside the CDR3, is EPEVTQTPSHQVTQMGQEVILRCVPISNHLYFYWYRQILGQKVEFLVSFYNNEISEKSEIFDDQFSVERPDGSNFTLKIRSTKLEDSAMYFCASSLGDSPLHFGNGTRLTVT.

Many counts were recorded for this clone. The read ends 3 residues early relative to the CDR3; the germline J gene fills the gap. V and J are TRBV7-7 and TRBJ2-3, with D maybe TRBD2 (5 bases). Germline values: CDR1 SSHAT, CDR2 FNYEAQ (reference sequence). The V end was cut by 4 bases, the J end by 2 bases, with 13 bases between. This CDR3 comprises 15 residues. CDR3: CASSSAADFTDTQYF. The CDR3 bases that were read are TGTGCCAGCAGCTCAGCTGCGGACTTCACAGATACG.

Concerning this clone: From the germline J gene comes the end of the CDR3, since the read stops 3 residues before it. The V and J genes are TRBV29-1 and TRBJ1-2; D may be TRBD1 (5 bases). Germline lookup yields CDR1 SQVTM and CDR2 ANQGSEA. The CDR3 has 14 residues. The V and J ends lost 3 bases and 6 bases respectively, with 17 bases between them. The chain's CDR3 is CSVDLPDRGDGYTF. The CDR3 DNA, read in part, is TGCAGCGTTGACTTGCCCGACAGAGGGGATGGC.

With respect to this clone: The read falls 3 residues short of the CDR3 end, and the missing part is taken from the germline J gene. Other nucleotide sequences from this sample produce the same CDR3. V and J are TRBV7-2 and TRBJ2-7; TRBD2 aligns across 7 bases. Germline V CDR1 and CDR2: SGHTA, FQGNSA. Trimming removed 3 bases from V and 5 bases from J; junction bases left unmatched: 10. The CDR3 extends over 15 amino acids. CDR3 DNA, as far as it was read: TGTGCCAGCAGCTTTAGTAAGGGGAGGGCGCACGAG. Its translation is CASSFSKGRAHE. The entire CDR3 protein reads CASSFSKGRAHEQYF.

This clone was seen ten or more times. The read terminates 3 residues before the CDR3 end, so the remaining end is supplied by the germline J gene. The rearrangement joins TRBV29-1 to TRBJ2-6; 10 bases match TRBD1. V was pared by 5 bases and J by 0 bases, with 7 bases of the junction left unmatched. In germline, CDR1 is SQVTM, CDR2 ANQGSEA. The CDR3 is 17 residues long. CDR3 DNA, as far as it was read: TGCAGCGTTAGAGGGGGGACAGGGGACTCTGGGGCCAACGTC. This encodes CSVRGGTGDSGANV. The full CDR3 protein reads CSVRGGTGDSGANVLTF.

This clone appeared a few times. The read finishes 3 residues shy of the CDR3 end, and the germline J gene is used to complete it. The rearrangement joins TRBV19 to TRBJ2-2; perhaps D is TRBD1 or TRBD2 (5 bases each). The V gene's germline CDR1 is LNHDA and CDR2 SQIVND (reference sequence). Between the trimmed V and J ends, which lost 6 bases and 3 bases, there was a span of 11 bases. This CDR3 region has 14 residues. CDR3 DNA (partial): TGTGCCAGTAGGAGGGGATGGGACACCGGGGAG. Encoded protein: CASRRGWDTGE. The entire CDR3 protein reads CASRRGWDTGELFF.

This clone was found many times. Sequencing ends 3 residues short of the CDR3 end; the germline J gene provides the rest. The rearrangement links TRBV6-2 or TRBV6-3 to TRBJ2-7, with 7 bases aligning to TRBD1. The CDR3 consists of 15 residues. J was trimmed by 3 bases and V by 7 bases; bases with no gene match: 12. Germline lookup yields CDR1 MNHEY and CDR2 SVGEGT. The CDR3 region is CASTEKGQTRYEQYF. The sequenced part of the CDR3 DNA is TGTGCCAGCACCGAAAAGGGACAGACCCGCTACGAG.

To note about this clone: The read stops 3 residues short of the end of the CDR3; the missing end is completed from the germline J gene. The J gene is TRBJ1-2, the V gene TRBV2, with D unclear. CDR1 is SNHLY, CDR2 FYNNEI, per germline. V gave up 4 bases and J gave up 5 bases, with 11 bases separating them. This CDR3 contains 13 residues. Here the CDR3 reads CASSVSLVYGYTF. CDR3 DNA (partial): TGTGCCAGCAGTGTATCCTTAGTATATGGC.

The sample holds many counts of this clone. The CDR3 extends 3 residues past the end of the read, so its final part is completed from the germline J gene. The chain employs TRBV20-1 and TRBJ1-1; the D is unclear. The CDR3 contains 15 residues. V lost 3 bases to trimming and J lost 1 base, with 15 bases between them. CDR1 and CDR2 from the germline V gene are DFQATT and SNEGSKA (reference sequence). The CDR3: CSASRLQSPNTEAFF. The DNA read from the CDR3 is TGCAGTGCTAGCCGCCTGCAGTCACCGAACACTGAA.

This clone was seen only a few times. The read comes to an end 3 residues before the CDR3 does, leaving the germline J gene to fill in the end. The V gene is TRBV5-1, the J gene TRBJ2-5; TRBD2 might be the D (7 bases). Germline V gene sequence: CDR1 SGHRS, CDR2 YFSETQ. There are 15 residues in the CDR3. V lost 4 bases and J 1 base, leaving 14 bases between the germline ends. Partial CDR3 DNA: TGCGCCAGCAGCGGGGGGGCAGATCGCCAAGAGACC. Its protein product is CASSGGADRQET. The complete CDR3 reads CASSGGADRQETQYF.

This clone was seen a few times. The read is 3 residues too short to cover the CDR3 end, so that end is filled in from the germline J gene. The J gene is TRBJ2-7, the V gene TRBV19; tentatively, D is TRBD2 (6 bases). CDR1 is LNHDA and CDR2 is SQIVND in the germline V gene (reference sequence). Trimming left V 3 bases short and J 0 bases short, with 12 bases between. The CDR3 consists of 15 residues. The CDR3 sequence is CASSISSSVSYEQYF. The CDR3 bases that were read are TGTGCCAGTAGTATTAGTTCTAGCGTCTCCTACGAG.

As to this clone: The read terminates 3 residues before the CDR3 end, so the remaining end is supplied by the germline J gene. The chain couples TRBV7-2 to TRBJ2-7; 7 bases align to TRBD2. Unmatched junction bases numbered 9, after V lost 5 bases and J lost 2 bases. The CDR3 consists of 15 residues. The V gene's germline CDR1 is SGHTA and CDR2 FQGNSA. Incomplete CDR3 DNA: TGTGCCAGCAGCCGCTGGGCTAGCGGAACCTACGAG. This translates into CASSRWASGTYE. The complete CDR3 sequence is CASSRWASGTYEQYF.

This clone has more than one count but fewer than ten. The read ends 3 residues before the CDR3 terminus; that terminus is restored from the germline J gene. The J gene is TRBJ2-2, the V gene TRBV6-2 or TRBV6-3; tentative D call: TRBD2 (6 bases). V was clipped by 5 bases and J by 0 bases, with 16 bases between them. The CDR3 is 17 residues long. Germline-derived CDR1 and CDR2 are MNHEY and SVGEGT. The sequenced CDR3 bases are TGTGCCAGCAGTCCCGGGACTGGACGATCGAACACCGGGGAG. Its translation: CASSPGTGRSNTGE. The entire CDR3 protein is CASSPGTGRSNTGELFF.

In this sample, this clone turned up a few times. The sequenced fragment ends 3 residues before the CDR3 boundary, so the rest is inferred from the germline J gene. J is TRBJ1-2 and V is TRBV19; D is undetermined. The CDR3 totals 15 residues. Looked up from germline, CDR1 is LNHDA and CDR2 is SQIVND (reference sequence). Trimming took 6 bases from V and 0 from J, leaving 14 bases between them. This chain's CDR3 is CASRESVKANYGYTF. The covered CDR3 bases are TGTGCCAGTAGAGAAAGCGTCAAAGCTAACTATGGC. Looking up the rest from reference TRBV19 and TRBJ1-2 gives the full variable domain: DGGITQSPKYLFRKEGQNVTLSCEQNLNHDAMYWYRQDPGQGLRLIYYSQIVNDFQKGDIAEGYSVSREKKESFPLTVTSAQKNPTAFYLCASRESVKANYGYTFGSGTRLTVV.

As for this clone: Read sequence stops 3 residues before the CDR3 end, and the germline J gene provides the missing end. This sequence joins TRBV19 and TRBJ2-1, with 7 bases that match TRBD1. The CDR3 has 15 amino acids. V lost 2 bases, J lost 1 base, and 2 bases stayed unmatched. The germline gives CDR1 LNHDA, CDR2 SQIVND (reference sequence). CDR3: CASSISRGSYNEQFF. The CDR3 bases that were read are TGTGCCAGTAGTATAAGCAGGGGGTCCTACAATGAG.

Notes on this clone: The read finishes 3 residues shy of the CDR3 end, and the germline J gene is used to complete it. The chain uses TRBV5-1 and TRBJ1-3, with D possibly being TRBD1 (5 bases). Germline V gives CDR1 SGHRS, CDR2 YFSETQ. This CDR3 comprises 16 residues. V lost 0 bases and J 0 bases, leaving 10 bases between the germline ends. The covered CDR3 bases are TGCGCCAGCAGCTTGGTGGGGGGGAGCTCTGGAAACACC. It encodes CASSLVGGSSGNT. The CDR3 reads in full as CASSLVGGSSGNTIYF.

This clone was detected a few times. The DNA ends 3 residues before the CDR3 does, and the rest of the CDR3 is filled in from the germline J gene. V is TRBV6-2 or TRBV6-3 and J is TRBJ2-1; 8 bases map to TRBD1. This CDR3 is 15 amino acids long. Germline V gene lookup returns CDR1 MNHEY and CDR2 SVGEGT. V was clipped by 5 bases and J by 4 bases; unmatched bases: 7. CDR3 DNA (partial): TGTGCCAGCAGTCCCTGGACAGGGCTATACAATGAG. This gives the protein CASSPWTGLYNE. The complete CDR3 reads CASSPWTGLYNEQFF.

The sample holds a few counts of this clone. The read ends 3 residues shy of where the CDR3 ends; the end is completed using the germline J gene. The rearrangement links TRBV7-3 to TRBJ1-1, with 9 bases identical to TRBD1. J was trimmed by 5 bases and V by 3 bases; bases with no gene match: 1. The CDR3 contains 13 residues. Germline V gives CDR1 SGHTA, CDR2 FQGTGA. The chain's CDR3 is CASSFGTGTEAFF. Incomplete CDR3 DNA: TGTGCCAGCAGCTTCGGGACAGGGACTGAA.

As regards this clone: The sequence runs out 3 residues before the end of the CDR3; the remainder is reconstructed from the germline J gene. The chain is built from TRBV5-1 and TRBJ2-3, with 14 bases matching TRBD2. The trim removed 2 bases at V and 0 bases at J, leaving 2 bases unmatched. The CDR3 is 17 residues long. Germline CDR1 reads SGHRS; CDR2 reads YFSETQ. The CDR3 loop is CASSFGLAGGSTDTQYF. The covered CDR3 bases are TGCGCCAGCAGCTTTGGACTAGCGGGGGGTAGCACAGATACG.

This clone showed up many times. From the germline J gene comes the end of the CDR3, since the read stops 3 residues before it. The rearrangement uses TRBV19 and TRBJ2-3; D unclear. The germline V gene encodes CDR1 LNHDA and CDR2 SQIVND (reference sequence). CDR3 length equals 13 residues. The V gene lost 9 bases and the J gene lost 0 bases, with 10 bases spanning the gap. The sequenced part of the CDR3 DNA is TGTGCCAGCACCTACTCTAGCACAGATACG. The encoded protein is CASTYSSTDT. The entire CDR3 is CASTYSSTDTQYF.

This clone has a handful of counts. The sequenced fragment ends 3 residues before the CDR3 boundary, so the rest is inferred from the germline J gene. This chain connects TRBV2 to TRBJ2-7, with D possibly TRBD1 on 6 matching bases. V was clipped by 6 bases and J by 3 bases, with 12 bases between them. Per the germline V gene, CDR1 is SNHLY and CDR2 is FYNNEI. CDR3 length: 13 residues. The CDR3 reads CASRKDSLYEQYF. Incomplete CDR3 DNA: TGTGCCAGCAGAAAGGACAGCCTCTACGAG.